These 18 T cell receptor delta chains share one sample of origin, sequenced in a study of gamma-delta T cells after stem cell transplantation. TCRdb re-identified clones in the RT-PCR reads via CATT. The sample consists of around 2,700 delta-chain clones, approximately 31% of them appearing once. The sequenced sample consisted of gamma-delta T cells. These receptors were taken from a human donor. It is not recorded whose cells these are; they may come from a transplant donor.

The rearrangement joins TRDV1 to TRDJ1; TRDD3 matches 10 bases. The CDR3 runs to 20 residues. Germline V gene sequence: CDR1 TSWWSYY, CDR2 QGS. V was clipped by 3 bases and J by 3 bases; unmatched bases: 19. The CDR3 spells CALGEPNWGIPALYPDKLIF. The CDR3 bases are TGTGCTCTTGGGGAGCCTAATTGGGGGATACCTGCCCTGTACCCCGATAAACTCATCTTT.

By proportion, this clone is large. The rearrangement links TRDV2 to TRDJ1, with 9 positions matching TRDD3. V shed 3 bases and J 0 bases; nucleotides not matched to a gene: 10. The CDR3 is made up of 17 amino acids. The germline gives CDR1 GEAIGNYY, CDR2 EKD. CDR3 amino acids: CACDSVGDNVYTDKLIF. In DNA, the CDR3 is TGTGCCTGTGACTCCGTGGGGGATAATGTGTACACCGATAAACTCATCTTT.

With respect to this clone: Other DNA sequences in this specimen translate into the identical CDR3. The CDR3 sequence is CALGEIRLLRPLGVPDKLIF. The CDR3 DNA sequence: TGTGCTCTTGGAGAGATAAGACTCCTACGTCCTCTGGGGGTCCCCGATAAACTCATCTTT. V and J are TRDV1 and TRDJ1; a weak D match, TRDD3 (7 bases). V dropped 6 bases and J dropped 3 bases, with 32 bases sitting between them. Per germline, CDR1 TSWWSYY and CDR2 QGS. The CDR3 loop spans 20 amino acids.

V and J are TRDV2 and TRDJ1; D gene ambiguous. This CDR3 is 16 amino acids long. V gave up 0 bases and J gave up 1 base, with 14 bases separating them. Germline V gene sequence: CDR1 GEAIGNYY, CDR2 EKD. CDR3 region: CACDTLSGQSTDKLIF. CDR3 in DNA: TGTGCCTGTGACACCCTTTCTGGACAGAGCACCGATAAACTCATCTTT.

In regard to this clone: Given a far larger clone just one base away, this is likely a sequencing read error. The chain combines TRDV2 with TRDJ1; TRDD3 matches at 12 bases. Germline loops: CDR1 GEAIGNYY, CDR2 EKD. This CDR3 spans 15 amino acids. The V segment lost 3 bases and the J segment 2 bases; nucleotides outside the gene matches: 3. CDR3 DNA: TGTGCCTGTGACGTACTGGGGGATACAACCGATAAACTCATCTTT. It specifies CACDVLGDTTDKLIF.

This clone has a handful of counts. This may come from a read error, since a much larger clone is one base off. The chain uses TRDV1 and TRDJ1; no definite D call. Germline V gives CDR1 TSWWSYY, CDR2 QGS. V lost 4 bases to trimming and J lost 2 bases, with 14 bases between them. CDR3 length: 15 amino acids. CDR3: CALGASTSPTDKLIF. CDR3 nucleotides: TGTGCTCTTGGGGCCAGTACGTCCCCTACCGATAAACTCATCTTT.

This clone occurred once. V is TRDV3 and J is TRDJ1, with 13 bases identical to TRDD3. From germline, CDR1 is TVYSNPD and CDR2 GDNSRS (reference sequence). The CDR3 is 21 residues long. V was pared by 0 bases and J by 0 bases, with 19 bases of the junction left unmatched. CDR3 in amino acids: CAFSFKRALLGDTDYTDKLIF. Written as DNA, the CDR3 is TGTGCCTTTAGCTTCAAGCGGGCCCTACTGGGGGATACGGATTACACCGATAAACTCATCTTT.

This clone rates as medium-sized (0.01 to 0.1%). The V and J genes are TRDV2 and TRDJ3; TRDD3 matches 11 bases. V gave up 4 bases and J gave up 0 bases; unmatched junction bases: 7. The CDR3 has 19 residues. Germline V gives CDR1 GEAIGNYY, CDR2 EKD. CDR3 residues: CACDSVLGDSSWDTRQMFF. The CDR3 nucleotides are TGTGCCTGTGATAGTGTACTGGGGGATAGCTCCTGGGACACCCGACAGATGTTTTTC.

The rearrangement uses TRDV2 and TRDJ1; no definite D call. The CDR3 sequence is 15 residues long. The germline gives CDR1 GEAIGNYY, CDR2 EKD. Trimming pared 0 bases from V and 2 bases from J, leaving 12 bases between. The CDR3 region has the DNA TGTGCCTGTGACACCCGGTACGGCGAGACCGATAAACTCATCTTT. Translating it yields CACDTRYGETDKLIF.

This clone was recorded a few times. The V call is TRDV2, the J call TRDJ1; 7 positions match TRDD3. J lost 7 bases, V lost 3 bases, and 13 bases had no gene match. The CDR3 runs to 15 residues. CDR1 and CDR2 from the germline V gene are GEAIGNYY and EKD. The CDR3 sequence is CACDYLGGNPTKLIF. Written as DNA, the CDR3 is TGTGCCTGTGACTATCTGGGGGGCAACCCGACTAAACTCATCTTT.

This clone qualifies as medium-sized. V is TRDV2 and J is TRDJ1, with 7 bases identical to TRDD3. With 0 bases clipped from V and 1 base from J, the junction kept 13 bases outside the gene matches. The V gene's germline CDR1 is GEAIGNYY and CDR2 EKD. This CDR3 has 18 amino acids. CDR3 sequence reads: CACDTVSGGPRATDKLIF. The CDR3 bases are TGTGCCTGTGACACCGTCTCTGGGGGTCCCCGGGCCACCGATAAACTCATCTTT.

This clone was seen a few times. The rearrangement links TRDV2 to TRDJ3; a weak D match, TRDD3 (6 bases). CDR1 and CDR2 (germline): GEAIGNYY, EKD. The CDR3 extends over 18 amino acids. V gave up 3 bases and J gave up 0 bases, with 14 bases separating them. CDR3 sequence: CACDLTGTHSWDTRQMFF. In nucleotides, the CDR3 is TGTGCCTGTGACCTTACTGGGACCCACTCCTGGGACACCCGACAGATGTTTTTC.

This clone was counted only a few times. The chain employs TRDV2 and TRDJ3; 9 bases align to TRDD3. The V gene's germline CDR1 is GEAIGNYY and CDR2 EKD. The V segment lost 0 bases and the J segment 0 bases; nucleotides outside the gene matches: 8. This CDR3 contains 20 residues. CDR3 amino acids: CACDTLVGDRDSWDTRQMFF. The DNA for the CDR3 is TGTGCCTGTGACACCCTAGTGGGGGATAGGGACTCCTGGGACACCCGACAGATGTTTTTC.

There are a few counts of this clone. The V and J genes are TRDV2 and TRDJ3; a weak D match, TRDD3 (5 bases). The germline gives CDR1 GEAIGNYY, CDR2 EKD. The length of the CDR3 is 19 residues. Trimming stripped 2 bases from V and 0 bases from J, with 16 bases between. DNA for the CDR3: TGTGCCTGTGACAGAATAACTGGTCAGAGCTCCTGGGACACCCGACAGATGTTTTTC. Its translation: CACDRITGQSSWDTRQMFF.

There are a few counts of this clone. This chain joins TRDV2 and TRDJ1, with D hard to call. This CDR3 has 14 residues. Trimming removed 0 bases from V and 4 bases from J, with 11 bases in between. The germline V gene has CDR1 GEAIGNYY and CDR2 EKD. CDR3 region: CACDTVGVRDKLIF. CDR3 sequence (DNA): TGTGCCTGTGACACCGTGGGCGTTCGCGATAAACTCATCTTT.

In the case of this clone: Germline is not matched at one junction end, which may reflect a read error. Other nucleotide sequences from this sample produce the same CDR3. This chain joins TRDV2 and TRDJ2; a weak D match, TRDD2 (5 bases). Germline V gene sequence: CDR1 GEAIGNYY, CDR2 EKD. This CDR3 is 15 amino acids long. The chain's CDR3 is CACDTLHPPGAQLFF. CDR3 nucleotide sequence: TGCGCCTGTGACACCCTTCATCCCCCCGGGGCACAACTCTTCTTT.

The chain links TRDV2 to TRDJ1, with D perhaps matching TRDD3 (5 bases). Germline V gene data show CDR1 as GEAIGNYY and CDR2 as EKD. Trimming removed 0 bases at V and 0 bases at J, with 25 bases between. The CDR3 spans 20 residues. The CDR3: CACDTITATGISPYTDKLIF. CDR3 DNA sequence: TGTGCCTGTGACACCATAACCGCTACTGGTATCAGCCCGTACACCGATAAACTCATCTTT.

The chain combines TRDV2 with TRDJ3, with TRDD3 identical over 7 bases. V lost 6 bases to trimming and J lost 5 bases; unmatched junction nucleotides: 36. The CDR3 spans 25 residues. Germline lookup yields CDR1 GEAIGNYY and CDR2 EKD. This CDR3 reads CACHNVSGWGTPLRLSYGDTRQMFF. The CDR3 region has the DNA TGTGCCTGTCACAACGTGAGTGGATGGGGGACCCCACTTCGTTTATCATACGGGGACACCCGACAGATGTTTTTC.